This T cell receptor beta chain derives from a study of T cell responses to AZD1222 COVID-19 vaccine (dated by TCRdb to the early 2020s). Some background on the complete study: A total of under 250 trial participants underwent TCR sequencing, of whom 200 to 220 had received two doses of AZD1222 and some 26 had received two doses of the MenACWY control vaccine. Trial participants were enrolled into age subgroups of 18-55, 56-69 and 70-plus years, which contained 148, 28 and 57 TCR-sequenced participants, respectively.

Results and caveats for the whole study, not just this receptor: Only six AZD1222 recipients were SARS-CoV-2 seropositive at baseline, limiting conclusions about previously exposed vaccinees. After two AZD1222 doses, both the breadth and the depth of spike-specific TCRs were significantly higher than at day 0 and than in MenACWY recipients. The 56-69-year group was small, and its depth increase did not reach significance, likely because of low power. Reportedly, close to half of the unique spike-specific TCRs recognized epitopes lying outside the regions that are mutated in the B.1.351 and B.1.1.7 variants. Participants were mostly white British and included more females than males, and it was suggested by the authors that clonal diversity may have been underestimated. The whole spike protein was spanned by vaccine-associated CD4 TCRs, and dominant responses were seen in regions 160-218 and 743-854. No day 14 peak-response samples were available, so repertoires were characterized only after the peak T cell response.

In regard to this clone: The antigen this receptor binds is unknown. No clone much larger than this one lies a single base away; base qualities are absent.

The CDR3 regions of human TCRbeta chains were subjected to immunosequencing. Concerning the study's data processing: Repertoire TCRs were matched against a reference library of SARS-CoV-2-specific TCRs generated with the MIRA antigen-specificity platform. Breadth was defined as the fraction of unique TCRs that were SARS-CoV-2-associated, and depth was defined as the fraction of total T cells that were SARS-CoV-2-associated. Using the MIRA data, every spike-specific TCR was mapped to the spike region that the TCR reacted to and assigned to either a CD4 or a CD8 class. Log10-transformed breadth and depth values were compared by one-way ANOVA with Sidak's multiple comparisons tests. In TCRdb, the immuneACCESS table is reduced to in-frame sequences with V and J assigned. These tables do not hold every clone; where another copy was compared, an unresolved V gene accounts for under half, and the others remain unexplained. That table is the source of V, J and clone size, and D and trimming were worked out from the DNA. The sample table contains some 180,000 clones; only one count was recorded for approximately 95% of them. The ten largest clones add up to 0.8% to 1.3% of the sample.

In light of the paper, this sample's time point label describes: about 28 days (+/-7) after the second vaccine dose. The treatment or condition label, as the study defines it: meningococcal conjugate vaccine given as trial control. The vaccinee samples were drawn from two UK trials, COV001 and COV002, one of which was a single-blind randomized controlled phase 2/3 trial testing AZD1222 (ChAdOx1 nCoV-19) in healthy adults. For TCRbeta chain sequencing, PBMC samples were collected from trial participants at day 0 and at day 28 after the second dose. V is pruned by 5 bases and J by 4 bases, leaving 9 bases of the junction without a gene match. The germline V gene sets CDR1 to MDHEN and CDR2 to SYDVKM. The CDR3 numbers 15 residues from cysteine through phenylalanine. Just the 45-base CDR3 DNA is kept, in frame starting at base 1.

This sequence uses TRBV28 and TRBJ2-5; TRBD2 lines up with 8 middle nucleotides. This receptor was identified in an adult who received the MenACWY meningococcal vaccine as a control. The material was peripheral blood, obtained 28 days after the second dose of the MenACWY control vaccine. The DNA reads as follows: TGTGCCAGCAGTCCGCTAAGCGGGGGTAGAGAGACCCAGTACTTC. This encodes CASSPLSGGRETQYF.